A selection of T cell receptor beta chains follows, all from one sample in a study of blood T cell repertoires in COVID-19. The assay was immunoSEQ multiplex PCR, and TCRdb's table has in-frame clones only and misses some. The sample includes a few hundred thousand clones, roughly 84% seen only once; the top ten take around 3.5%. Specimen: PBMCs or T cells enriched from blood (not recorded which). The source is a man over 45 who had recovered from COVID-19. The CDR3 runs from the conserved cysteine through the conserved F or W. Fields, in order: V gene, J gene, CDR3 protein.

TRBV27,TRBJ2-7,CASSAQGRPGEQYF
TRBV6-5,TRBJ2-1,CASREAGGRNEQFF
TRBV3-1/TRBV3-2,TRBJ1-2,CASTPGQGNYGYTF
TRBV7-7,TRBJ2-3,CASSLGYPGLGFDTQYF
TRBV25-1,TRBJ1-6,CASRETGSTSPLHF
TRBV30,TRBJ1-1,CAWRGQGNTEAFF
TRBV7-3,TRBJ2-3,CASSLTKEHTQYF
TRBV11-2,TRBJ2-7,CASTASGYEQYF
TRBV12-3/TRBV12-4,TRBJ1-1,CASSFLTEAFF
TRBV29-1,TRBJ2-3,CSADRESTDTQYF
TRBV7-6,TRBJ1-5,CASSLGTGGPFNQPQHF
TRBV7-9,TRBJ2-3,CASSPRQWGTKTSTDTQYF
TRBV23-1,TRBJ1-3,CASSRTRRNINGGLPGNTIYF
TRBV5-1,TRBJ2-7,CASGLSGGAYEQYF
TRBV5-5,TRBJ2-5,CASTAGARGGETQYF
TRBV10-2,TRBJ2-3,CASPPLAGGVDTQYF
TRBV9,TRBJ1-1,CASSVVTGGGTEAFF
TRBV24-1,TRBJ2-2,CATSDVAGGHLGTGELFF
TRBV28,TRBJ2-5,CASSLPQGERETQYF
TRBV5-1,TRBJ1-6,CASSFQGYNSPLHF
TRBV5-1,TRBJ1-1,CASSPVRGRHTEAFF
TRBV15,TRBJ2-3,CATSTARGDTQYF
TRBV27,TRBJ1-6,CASGGGRGAALYSPLHF
TRBV3-1/TRBV3-2,TRBJ1-1,CASRTEGNTEAFF
TRBV9,TRBJ1-4,CASSGSATNEKLFF
TRBV7-3,TRBJ2-2,CASSTQATGELFF
TRBV5-1,TRBJ1-1,CASSLAGGKAFF
TRBV11-2,TRBJ2-3,CASSLERLEWREHPDTQYF
TRBV5-1,TRBJ1-2,CASSLTQGSYGYTF
TRBV28,TRBJ2-1,CASSGAESSYNEQFF
TRBV29-1,TRBJ1-4,CSVGGGGNEKLFF
TRBV15,TRBJ2-4,CATSRGGDGLAKNIQYF
TRBV10-3,TRBJ1-5,CAISAGTQGQPQHF
TRBV7-6,TRBJ1-1,CASSLTTGAGTEAFF
TRBV10-3,TRBJ2-7,CAISAGTTIGDEQYF
TRBV10-3,TRBJ2-3,CAISESTLTSTDTQYF
TRBV5-1,TRBJ2-6,CASSLDNPGANVLTF
TRBV21-1,TRBJ2-2,CASSKVEDEGGGPGELFF
TRBV9,TRBJ2-5,CASNLGLAGGETQYF
TRBV6-4,TRBJ1-5,CASKTGGVNQPQHF
TRBV14,TRBJ2-1,CASSQRPAGFPNEQFF
TRBV9,TRBJ1-2,CASSVAANYGYTF
TRBV5-1,TRBJ2-5,CASSGQGLETQYF
TRBV10-3,TRBJ1-5,CAISESNGQPQHF
TRBV6-2/TRBV6-3,TRBJ1-2,CASSSTGNWDGYTF
TRBV9,TRBJ2-3,CASSAEQGLTASSTDTQYF
TRBV7-3,TRBJ2-3,CASSLTLAGTDTQYF
TRBV10-1,TRBJ2-3,CASSLTGAADTQYF
TRBV5-4,TRBJ1-6,CASSTTRGNSPLHF
TRBV7-2,TRBJ2-1,CASSPSGSSYNEQFF
TRBV30,TRBJ1-1,CAWSLQDRGTTEAFF
TRBV6-5,TRBJ2-1,CASRAGGSSYNEQFF
TRBV7-9,TRBJ1-2,CASSLGQGGYGYTF